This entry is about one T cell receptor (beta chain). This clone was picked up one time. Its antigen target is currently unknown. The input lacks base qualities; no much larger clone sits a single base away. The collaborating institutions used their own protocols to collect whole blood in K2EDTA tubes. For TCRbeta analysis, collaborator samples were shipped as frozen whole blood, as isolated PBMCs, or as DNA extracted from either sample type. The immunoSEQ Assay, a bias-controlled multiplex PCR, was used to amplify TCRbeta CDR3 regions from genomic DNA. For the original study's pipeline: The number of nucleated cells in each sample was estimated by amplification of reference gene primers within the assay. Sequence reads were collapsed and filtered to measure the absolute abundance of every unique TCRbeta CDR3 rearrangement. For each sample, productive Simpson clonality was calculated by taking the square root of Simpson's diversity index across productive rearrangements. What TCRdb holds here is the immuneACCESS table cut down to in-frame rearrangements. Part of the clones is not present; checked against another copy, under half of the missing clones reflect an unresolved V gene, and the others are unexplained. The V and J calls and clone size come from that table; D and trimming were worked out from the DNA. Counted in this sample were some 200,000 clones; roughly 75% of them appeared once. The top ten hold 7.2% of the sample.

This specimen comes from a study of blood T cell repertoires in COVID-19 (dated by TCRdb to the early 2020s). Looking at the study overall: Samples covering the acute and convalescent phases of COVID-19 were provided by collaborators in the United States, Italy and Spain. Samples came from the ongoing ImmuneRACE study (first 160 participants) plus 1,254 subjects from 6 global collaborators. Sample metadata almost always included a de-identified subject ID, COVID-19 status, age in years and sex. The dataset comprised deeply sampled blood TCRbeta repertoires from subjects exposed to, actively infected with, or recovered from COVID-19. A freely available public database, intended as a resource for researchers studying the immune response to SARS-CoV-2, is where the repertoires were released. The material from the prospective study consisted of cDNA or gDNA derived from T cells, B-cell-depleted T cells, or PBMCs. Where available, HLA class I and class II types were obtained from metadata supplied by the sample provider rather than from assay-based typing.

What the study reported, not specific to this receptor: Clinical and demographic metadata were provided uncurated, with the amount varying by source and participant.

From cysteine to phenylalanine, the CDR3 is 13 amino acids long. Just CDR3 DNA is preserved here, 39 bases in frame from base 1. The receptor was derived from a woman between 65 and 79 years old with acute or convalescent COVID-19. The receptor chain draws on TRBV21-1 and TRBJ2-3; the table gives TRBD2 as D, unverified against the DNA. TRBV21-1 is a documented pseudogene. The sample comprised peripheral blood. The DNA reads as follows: TGTGCCAGCCCTCCGAGAAGCACAGATACGCAGTATTTT. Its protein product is CASPPRSTDTQYF.